The 22 T cell receptor beta chains below come from one sample, sequenced in a study of T cells after yellow fever vaccination. From the 5' RACE reads, TCRdb called clonotypes with MiXCR, one entry per CDR3 protein. Here the sample spans 100,000 to 150,000 distinct CDR3 sequences, approximately 9% being singletons. The source was CD8+ T cells sorted from PBMCs, collected on the day of the yellow fever booster vaccination. Receptor source: a man between 18 and 29 years old who received the YFV17D yellow fever vaccine.

This clonotype was counted between two and nine times. The chain has TRBV19 and TRBJ1-5, with TRBD1 identical over 7 bases. Germline V gene data show CDR1 as LNHDA and CDR2 as SQIVND (reference sequence). Losses at the gene ends were 5 bases for V and 3 bases for J; bases not matched to a gene: 4. CDR3 length equals 14 residues. The chain's CDR3 is CASSVGTDNQPQHF. The CDR3 DNA reads TGTGCCAGTAGTGTCGGGACAGACAATCAGCCCCAGCATTTT.

The sample holds a few counts of this clonotype. V is TRBV5-1 and J is TRBJ2-5; TRBD1 is a possible D gene (6 bases). The CDR3 totals 16 residues. The germline V gene encodes CDR1 SGHRS and CDR2 YFSETQ. V gave up 4 bases and J gave up 0 bases, with 16 bases separating them. The CDR3 protein is CASSPRTAYDQETQYF. The CDR3 DNA sequence: TGCGCCAGCAGCCCGCGGACAGCTTACGACCAAGAGACCCAGTACTTC.

The rearrangement links TRBV3-1 to TRBJ1-2; weak D call: TRBD1 (6 bases). Germline V lookup: CDR1 LGHDT, CDR2 YNNKEL (reference sequence). V was cut by 4 bases and J by 4 bases, with 19 bases left in between. CDR3 length: 16 amino acids. The CDR3 DNA is TGTGCCAGCAGCCGCCTTGGTCAGGGGCCGGCCTATGGCTACACCTTC. Amino acids: CASSRLGQGPAYGYTF.

Many counts were recorded for this clonotype. J is TRBJ2-7 and V is TRBV4-1, with 10 bases matching TRBD1. V gave up 5 bases and J gave up 7 bases; unmatched junction bases: 11. Germline CDR1 and CDR2: MGHRA and YSYEKL. The CDR3 runs 15 residues. CDR3 nucleotide sequence: TGCGCCAGCAGCTCAATGGGGACAGGGGCGATAGAGCAGTACTTC. Translated, it gives CASSSMGTGAIEQYF.

The chain joins TRBV29-1 to TRBJ1-2; D ambiguous. The CDR3 consists of 11 residues. Trimming shortened V by 8 bases and J by 4 bases, and 11 bases separated the two germline ends. Germline CDR1 and CDR2: SQVTM and ANQGSEA. DNA for the CDR3: TGCAGCACAACGGGGATCTATGGCTACACCTTC. Its translation: CSTTGIYGYTF.

A few counts support this clonotype. This chain links TRBV7-9 with TRBJ2-1; 8 bases are shared with TRBD2. The CDR3 has 15 residues. Germline trimming cut 10 bases from V and 0 bases from J; bases unmatched to any gene: 8. In germline, CDR1 is SEHNR, CDR2 FQNEAQ (reference sequence). The CDR3 DNA is TGTGCCACCCCGTTAGCGGGGCCCTCCTACAATGAGCAGTTCTTC. Translation gives CATPLAGPSYNEQFF.

This clonotype was observed many times. The CDR3 sequence is CASSQRDGGRSPLHF. DNA of the CDR3: TGCGCCAGCAGCCAAAGGGATGGGGGTCGGTCACCCCTCCACTTT. The rearrangement joins TRBV4-3 to TRBJ1-6; possible D gene TRBD1, 5 bases. CDR3 length: 15 residues. Germline assignment: CDR1 LGHNA and CDR2 YSLEER. V was pared by 2 bases and J by 10 bases, with 15 bases between.

This clonotype occurred a few times. The chain is built from TRBV3-1 and TRBJ2-7; TRBD1 aligns across 9 bases. V dropped 1 base and J dropped 3; count of bases not matched to a gene: 1. Per germline, CDR1 LGHDT and CDR2 YNNKEL (reference sequence). This CDR3 is built from 14 residues. This CDR3 is CASSQGTGDYEQYV. Written as DNA, the CDR3 is TGTGCCAGCAGCCAAGGGACAGGGGACTACGAGCAGTACGTC.

This clonotype was detected only a few times. The chain recombines TRBV4-1 with TRBJ2-7; D is unresolved. This CDR3 has 16 amino acids. V was trimmed by 1 base and J by 3 bases, leaving 16 bases between them. CDR1 and CDR2 from the germline V gene are MGHRA and YSYEKL. The CDR3 reads CASSQVSPFDNYEQYF. DNA for the CDR3: TGCGCCAGCAGCCAAGTATCTCCTTTCGATAACTACGAGCAGTACTTC.

The chain combines TRBV4-1 with TRBJ2-1, with a weak D call TRBD2 (5 bases). The CDR3 length is 16 residues. V shed 0 bases and J shed 4 bases, with 13 bases lying between them. CDR1 MGHRA and CDR2 YSYEKL come from the germline V gene. The CDR3 loop reads CASSQDISAPYNEQFF. CDR3 DNA sequence: TGCGCCAGCAGCCAAGATATTAGCGCTCCTTACAATGAGCAGTTCTTC.

This clonotype has a handful of counts. The chain couples TRBV4-1 to TRBJ1-2; TRBD1 agrees at 7 bases. The V segment lost 3 bases and the J segment 3 bases; nucleotides outside the gene matches: 4. CDR1 is MGHRA and CDR2 is YSYEKL in the germline V gene. This CDR3 is built from 14 residues. The CDR3 DNA reads TGCGCCAGCAGCCATCCCGGGACAGACTATGGCTACACCTTC. This codes for CASSHPGTDYGYTF.

The sample holds a few counts of this clonotype. The rearrangement uses TRBV30 and TRBJ1-2; D is uncertain. The V end was cut by 5 bases, the J end by 1 base, with 14 bases between. The CDR3 covers 14 residues. The germline gives CDR1 GTSNPN, CDR2 SVGIG (reference sequence). The CDR3 region is CAWVSPGYNYGYTF. The CDR3 DNA follows: TGTGCCTGGGTTAGTCCCGGATATAACTATGGCTACACCTTC.

This clonotype was picked up a small number of times. This sequence joins TRBV5-1 and TRBJ2-5, with 14 bases lining up with TRBD2. The CDR3 totals 17 residues. Per the germline V gene, CDR1 is SGHRS and CDR2 is YFSETQ. The trim removed 4 bases at V and 2 bases at J, leaving 7 bases unmatched. In nucleotides, the CDR3 is TGCGCCAGCAGCCACCGGGGACTAGCGGGGGAGCAAGAGACCCAGTACTTC. This sequence encodes CASSHRGLAGEQETQYF.

This clonotype was counted between two and nine times. V gene TRBV12-3 or TRBV12-4 combines with J gene TRBJ2-7; TRBD1 matches at 7 bases. The CDR3 extends over 15 amino acids. Trimming removed 6 bases from V and 2 bases from J; junction bases left unmatched: 10. The CDR3 spells CASRTREGQTYEQYV. The CDR3 DNA is TGTGCCAGCAGGACCAGAGAGGGACAGACCTACGAGCAGTACGTC.

This clonotype has just a few counts. The V and J genes are TRBV5-1 and TRBJ2-2; D ambiguous. The germline CDR1 and CDR2 sequences are SGHRS and YFSETQ. The CDR3 consists of 16 residues. Deletions cut 1 base from V and 5 bases from J, with 15 bases between. CDR3 loop: CASSLNGATRTGELFF. The CDR3 DNA is TGCGCCAGCAGCTTGAACGGCGCTACTCGGACCGGGGAGCTGTTTTTT.

In its sample, this clonotype was seen many times. The chain uses TRBV5-1 and TRBJ2-3; D is uncertain. Germline V gene lookup returns CDR1 SGHRS and CDR2 YFSETQ. The CDR3 loop spans 16 amino acids. Trimming took off 4 bases at V and 2 bases at J, with 17 bases between the two ends. CDR3 sequence reads: CASSLWTYKDTDTQYF. The DNA of the CDR3 is TGCGCCAGCAGCCTATGGACGTACAAGGACACAGATACGCAGTATTTT.

This chain links TRBV7-9 with TRBJ2-1; TRBD2 agrees at 10 bases. This CDR3 is built from 15 residues. Germline V CDR1 and CDR2: SEHNR, FQNEAQ (reference sequence). The V gene end was trimmed by 4 bases and the J gene end by 6 bases; junction bases not matched to a gene: 6. This CDR3 is CASSSGAGGVNEQFF. The CDR3 region has the DNA TGTGCCAGCAGCTCCGGAGCGGGGGGGGTCAATGAGCAGTTCTTC. The complete variable domain, with remaining parts taken from reference TRBV7-9 and TRBJ2-1, reads DTGVSQNPRHKITKRGQNVTFRCDPISEHNRLYWYRQTLGQGPEFLTYFQNEAQLEKSRLLSDRFSAERPKGSFSTLEIQRTEQGDSAMYLCASSSGAGGVNEQFFGPGTRLTVL.

This clonotype showed up just a few times. V gene TRBV4-2 combines with J gene TRBJ2-7; D call uncertain. The V end lost 4 bases, the J end lost 2 bases, and 9 bases lay between the germline ends. Looked up from germline, CDR1 is LGHNA and CDR2 is YNFKEQ. CDR3 size: 13 residues. The CDR3 nucleotides are TGTGCCAGCAGCCCAGGACCTACCTACGAGCAGTACGTC. This codes for CASSPGPTYEQYV.

This clonotype was detected a few times. The chain carries TRBV4-3 and TRBJ2-1; D might be TRBD1 (6 bases). Germline V gives CDR1 LGHNA, CDR2 YSLEER. The CDR3 is 15 residues long. Trimming shortened V by 1 base and J by 0 bases, and 7 bases separated the two germline ends. CDR3 in amino acids: CASSQVGGSYNEQFF. CDR3 nucleotides: TGCGCCAGCAGCCAAGTAGGGGGCTCCTACAATGAGCAGTTCTTC.

CDR3 DNA: TGTGCCATCGGAGAGGTCGCGAGATTGAACACCGGGGAGCTGTTTTTT. Translating it yields CAIGEVARLNTGELFF. The V and J genes are TRBV10-3 and TRBJ2-2; no firm D call. Germline V gene sequence: CDR1 ENHRY, CDR2 SYGVKD. Trimming stripped 8 bases from V and 1 base from J, with 17 bases between. The CDR3 has 16 amino acids.

V is TRBV9 and J is TRBJ2-3, with D hard to call. Trimming pared 0 bases from V and 0 bases from J, leaving 5 bases between. This CDR3 is 14 amino acids long. Germline V gives CDR1 SGDLS, CDR2 YYNGEE. The CDR3 DNA follows: TGTGCCAGCAGCGTAGTGAGTAGCACAGATACGCAGTATTTT. Translation: CASSVVSSTDTQYF.

This chain joins TRBV20-1 and TRBJ1-5, with D unresolved. The CDR3 is 14 residues long. Per germline, CDR1 DFQATT and CDR2 SNEGSKA (reference sequence). Between the trimmed V and J ends, which lost 0 bases and 4 bases, there was a span of 10 bases. The CDR3 spells CSARDMRENQPQHF. For the CDR3, the DNA is TGCAGTGCTAGAGACATGAGGGAAAATCAGCCCCAGCATTTT.